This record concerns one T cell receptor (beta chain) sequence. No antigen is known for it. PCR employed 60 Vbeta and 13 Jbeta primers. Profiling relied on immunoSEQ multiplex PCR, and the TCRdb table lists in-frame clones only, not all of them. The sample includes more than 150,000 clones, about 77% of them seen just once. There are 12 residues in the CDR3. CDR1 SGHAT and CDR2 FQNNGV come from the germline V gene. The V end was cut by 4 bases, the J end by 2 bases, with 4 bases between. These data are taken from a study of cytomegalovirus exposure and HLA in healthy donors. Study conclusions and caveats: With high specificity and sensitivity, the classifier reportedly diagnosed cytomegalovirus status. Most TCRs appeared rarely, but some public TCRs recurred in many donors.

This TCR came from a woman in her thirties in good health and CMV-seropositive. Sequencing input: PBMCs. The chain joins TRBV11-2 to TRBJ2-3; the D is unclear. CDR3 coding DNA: TGTGCCAGCAGCTCAAACACAGATACGCAGTATTTT. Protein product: CASSSNTDTQYF.